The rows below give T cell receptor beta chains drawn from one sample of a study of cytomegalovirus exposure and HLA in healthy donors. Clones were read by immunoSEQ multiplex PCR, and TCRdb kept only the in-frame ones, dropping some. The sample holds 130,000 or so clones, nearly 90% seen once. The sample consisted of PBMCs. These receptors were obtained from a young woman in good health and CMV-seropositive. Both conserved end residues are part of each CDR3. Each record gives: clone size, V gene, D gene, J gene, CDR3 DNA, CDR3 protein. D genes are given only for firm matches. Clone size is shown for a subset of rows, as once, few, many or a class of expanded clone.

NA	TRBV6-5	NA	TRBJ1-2	TGTGCCAGCAGTGAGACCGGACAGTTTGGCTACACCTTC	CASSETGQFGYTF
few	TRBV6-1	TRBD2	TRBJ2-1	TGTGCCAGCAGTGAGCTAGCGGGAAACTACAATGAGCAGTTCTTC	CASSELAGNYNEQFF
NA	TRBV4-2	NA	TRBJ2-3	TGTGCCAGCAGCCAATTGGGGGGGCCCACAGATACGCAGTATTTT	CASSQLGGPTDTQYF
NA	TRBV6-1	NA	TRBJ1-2	TGTGCCAGCAGTGAAACGAGGGTGCCGTGGAGTGGCTACACCTTC	CASSETRVPWSGYTF
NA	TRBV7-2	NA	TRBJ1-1	TGTGCCAGCAGCTTAAGTCAGGACACTGAAGCTTTCTTT	CASSLSQDTEAFF
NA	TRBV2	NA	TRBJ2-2	TGTGCCAGCAAAGAGTTCACCGGGGAGCTGTTTTTT	CASKEFTGELFF
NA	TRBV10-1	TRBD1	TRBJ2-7	TGCGCCAGCAGTGAGTCGGGACAGGGGGGTACGAAGCAGTACTTC	CASSESGQGGTKQYF
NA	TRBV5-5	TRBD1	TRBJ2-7	TGTGCCAGCAGCTTGGTCGGGACAGGTTCCTACGAGCAGTACTTC	CASSLVGTGSYEQYF
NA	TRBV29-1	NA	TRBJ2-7	TGCAGCGTTGGCGTCCGGGGGGCCGCCTACGAGCAGTACTTC	CSVGVRGAAYEQYF
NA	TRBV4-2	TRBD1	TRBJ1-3	TGTGCCAGCAGCCAAGACTTCGGACAGGGCTTTACTTACTCTGGAAACACCATATATTTT	CASSQDFGQGFTYSGNTIYF
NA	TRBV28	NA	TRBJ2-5	TGTGCCAGCAGTCCGACACTGTTGCCGGAGTACTTC	CASSPTLLPEYF
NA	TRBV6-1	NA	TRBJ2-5	TGTGCCAGCAGTGAAAGGCGGCAACGGTACCAAGAGACCCAGTACTTC	CASSERRQRYQETQYF
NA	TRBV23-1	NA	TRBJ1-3	TGCGCCAGCAGTCAGCCTCATGATCAATGCGCTGGAAACACCATATATTTT	CASSQPHDQCAGNTIYF
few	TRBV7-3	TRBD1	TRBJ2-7	TGTGCCAGCAGCTTTACAGGGGGCGGCTCCTACGAGCAGTACTTC	CASSFTGGGSYEQYF
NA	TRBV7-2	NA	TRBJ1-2	TGTGCCAGCAGCCCAGTAGGAGAGGCACCTAACTATGGCTACACCTTC	CASSPVGEAPNYGYTF
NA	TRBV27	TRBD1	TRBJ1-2	TGTGCCAGCAGCCTCGACAGGGGTTACAATGGCTACACCTTC	CASSLDRGYNGYTF
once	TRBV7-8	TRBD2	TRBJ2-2	TGTGCCAGCAGCCCCTCTCCGGGGGGGTCGCCCGGGGAGCTGTTTTTT	CASSPSPGGSPGELFF
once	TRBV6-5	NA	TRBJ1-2	TGTGCCAGCAGTTACCCCAGGGCAAGTATAAACTATGGCTACACCTTC	CASSYPRASINYGYTF
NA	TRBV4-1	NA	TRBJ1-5	TGCGCCAGCAGCCAAGTACAGTATAGCAATCAGCCCCAGCATTTT	CASSQVQYSNQPQHF
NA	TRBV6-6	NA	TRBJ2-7	TGTGCCAGCAGTTACCCCTCACAGGGCCCTTGCTTC	CASSYPSQGPCF
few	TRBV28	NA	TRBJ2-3	TGTGCCAGCAGTCCTCCCGGCCTTGCGGGCACAGATACGCAGTATTTT	CASSPPGLAGTDTQYF
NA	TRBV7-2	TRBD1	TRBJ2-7	TGTGCCAGCAGCCGGGACAGGGGCTACGAGCAGTACTTC	CASSRDRGYEQYF
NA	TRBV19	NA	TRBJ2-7	TGTGCCAGTAGTATCGCGGGGAGTACCTACGAGCAGTACTTC	CASSIAGSTYEQYF
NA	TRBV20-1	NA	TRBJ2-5	TGCAGTGCCCGGACAGTGGAGACCCAGTACTTC	CSARTVETQYF
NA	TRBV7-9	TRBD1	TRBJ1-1	TGTGCCAGCAGCTCGACCAGGGGGACTGAAGCTTTCTTT	CASSSTRGTEAFF
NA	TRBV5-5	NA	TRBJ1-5	TGTGCCAGCAGCTCTTCGGCCTGGGAAGGGGGAAGGAGCAATCAGCCCCAGCATTTT	CASSSSAWEGGRSNQPQHF
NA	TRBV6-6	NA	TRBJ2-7	TGTGCCAGCAGTTACCCATCGGACGAGCAGTACTTC	CASSYPSDEQYF
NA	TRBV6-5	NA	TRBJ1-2	TGTGCCAGCAGCCCGATAGGAACAGGTGGTTTTGGCTACACCTTC	CASSPIGTGGFGYTF
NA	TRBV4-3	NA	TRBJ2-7	TGCGCCAGCAGCCAGCACGCAGGAGGAGGGTTCGAGCAGTACTTC	CASSQHAGGGFEQYF
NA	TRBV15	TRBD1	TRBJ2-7	TGTGCCACCAGACCGGGACAGTCCTACGAGCAGTACTTC	CATRPGQSYEQYF
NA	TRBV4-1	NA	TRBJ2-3	TGCGCCAGCAGCCACTTAACAGATACGCAGTATTTT	CASSHLTDTQYF
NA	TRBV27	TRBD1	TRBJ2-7	TGTGCCTCCCGGCGGACAGGGGGCTACGCGCAGTACTTC	CASRRTGGYAQYF
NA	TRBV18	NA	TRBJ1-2	TGTGCCAGCTCACCGACGACAGCCATAAACTATGGCTACACCTTC	CASSPTTAINYGYTF
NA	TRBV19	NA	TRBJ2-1	TGTGCCAGTAGTCCGGGAGAGAGCTCCTACAATGAGCAGTTCTTC	CASSPGESSYNEQFF
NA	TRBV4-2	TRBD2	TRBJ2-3	TGTGCCAGCAGCCCACGACTAGCTGGCTTCGCAGATACGCAGTATTTT	CASSPRLAGFADTQYF
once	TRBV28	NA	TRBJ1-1	TGTGCCAGCGAGGACAGCTTCATGAACACTGAAGCTTTCTTT	CASEDSFMNTEAFF
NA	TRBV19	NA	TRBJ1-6	TGTGCCAGTAGTATGCAGGGGAGCTCCTATAATTCACCCCTCCACTTT	CASSMQGSSYNSPLHF
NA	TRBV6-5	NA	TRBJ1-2	TGTGCCAGCAGTAAACAACAGGGATTTGGCTACACCTTC	CASSKQQGFGYTF
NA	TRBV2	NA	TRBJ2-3	TGTGCCAGCAGAGCCTCGCTCACACTACGAGATACGCAGTATTTT	CASRASLTLRDTQYF
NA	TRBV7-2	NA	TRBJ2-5	TGTGCCAGCAGCTCCAAAGAGACCCAGTACTTC	CASSSKETQYF
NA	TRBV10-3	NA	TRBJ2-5	TGTGCCATCAGTGAAGAGGCAGAGACCCAGTACTTC	CAISEEAETQYF
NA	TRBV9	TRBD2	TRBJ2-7	TGTGCCAGCAGCGCCCTGGCGGGGGGAATTCTCGCCGAGCAGTACTTC	CASSALAGGILAEQYF
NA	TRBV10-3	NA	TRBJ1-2	TGTGCCACCCAAGAGAAATGGTGCTATGGCTACACCTTC	CATQEKWCYGYTF
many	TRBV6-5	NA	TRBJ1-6	TGTGCCAGCAGTGATAGATGGTCAAGTTCACCCCTCCACTTT	CASSDRWSSSPLHF
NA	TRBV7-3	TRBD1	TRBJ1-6	TGTGCCAGCAGCTTAGTGGGACAGAGTAATTCACCCCTCCACTTT	CASSLVGQSNSPLHF
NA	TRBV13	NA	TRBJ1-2	TGTGCCAGCAGCTTATGGGGCACTAATGGCTACACCTTC	CASSLWGTNGYTF
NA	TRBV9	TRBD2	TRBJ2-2	TGTGCCAGCAGCGTAGGGGGGACTAGCGTGGCCGGGGAGCTGTTTTTT	CASSVGGTSVAGELFF
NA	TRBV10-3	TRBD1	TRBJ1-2	TGTGCCATCAGTGAGTCTGAAACCGGGACAGGGGGCGACTATGGCTACACCTTC	CAISESETGTGGDYGYTF